The 30 T cell receptor beta chains given below trace back to one sample, sequenced in a study of CD8+CD57+ T cells in acquired aplastic anemia. Whoever was chosen for sequencing had shown CD8+CD57+ cell expansion by flow cytometry. Template material for TCR beta VDJ and CDR3 profiling consisted of genomic DNA. One entry per CDR3 protein, called by TCRdb with MiXCR from the reads. The repertoire holds some 200,000 distinct CDR3 sequences, with under 50% as singletons. The specimen sequenced was sorted CD4+, CD8+, or CD8+CD57+ T cells (not recorded which) from PBMCs. These receptors were obtained from a human donor with aplastic anemia.

The CDR3 protein is CAWSGIRDTENQPQHF. Written as DNA, the CDR3 is TGTGCCTGGAGTGGGATCCGGGACACAGAAAATCAGCCCCAGCATTTT. This chain uses TRBV30 with TRBJ1-5; weak D call: TRBD1 (6 bases). The CDR3 extends over 16 amino acids. Germline CDR1 is GTSNPN and CDR2 is SVGIG (reference sequence). The germline V and J ends were trimmed by 1 base and 4 bases, with 17 bases remaining between them.

This clonotype was seen repeatedly, ten times or more. The chain couples TRBV4-1 to TRBJ1-6, with D perhaps matching TRBD1 (6 bases). Germline V gives CDR1 MGHRA, CDR2 YSYEKL. The CDR3 has 19 amino acids. The germline V and J ends were trimmed by 0 bases and 0 bases, with 15 bases remaining between them. The DNA of the CDR3 is TGCGCCAGCAGCCAAGAAGTGTGGCAGGGGAGCTCCTATAATTCACCCCTCCACTTT. Amino acids: CASSQEVWQGSSYNSPLHF.

The rearrangement uses TRBV2 and TRBJ2-3, with 9 nucleotides matching TRBD1. The CDR3 totals 17 residues. Germline loops: CDR1 SNHLY, CDR2 FYNNEI. Unmatched junction bases numbered 8, after V lost 4 bases and J lost 0 bases. The CDR3 sequence is CASSGEPGTGSTDTQYF. CDR3 nucleotide sequence: TGTGCCAGCAGTGGGGAACCCGGGACAGGGAGCACAGATACGCAGTATTTT.

This clonotype was picked up a small number of times. This sequence joins TRBV5-1 and TRBJ1-5; D is uncertain. The germline gives CDR1 SGHRS, CDR2 YFSETQ. Deletions cut 0 bases from V and 3 bases from J, with 7 bases between. CDR3 length: 14 residues. Written as DNA, the CDR3 is TGCGCCAGCAGCTTGGAAGGGAACAATCAGCCCCAGCATTTT. It encodes CASSLEGNNQPQHF.

This clonotype was recorded many times. The chain's CDR3 is CASSGRTSQETQYF. The CDR3 DNA reads TGTGCCAGCAGTGGAAGGACTTCCCAAGAGACCCAGTACTTC. The chain has TRBV2 and TRBJ2-5, with a possible D match to TRBD2 (5 bases). Germline CDR1 reads SNHLY; CDR2 reads FYNNEI. The CDR3 runs 14 residues. Trimming cost V 4 bases and J 1 base, with 10 bases left between them. Supplemented by reference TRBV2 and TRBJ2-5, the full variable domain reads EPEVTQTPSHQVTQMGQEVILRCVPISNHLYFYWYRQILGQKVEFLVSFYNNEISEKSEIFDDQFSVERPDGSNFTLKIRSTKLEDSAMYFCASSGRTSQETQYFGPGTRLLVL.

This clonotype was detected only a few times. V gene TRBV28 combines with J gene TRBJ2-7; D gene uncertain. The CDR3 is made up of 18 amino acids. The germline V and J ends were trimmed by 6 bases and 0 bases, with 24 bases remaining between them. The germline gives CDR1 MDHEN, CDR2 SYDVKM. The CDR3 DNA reads as TGTGCCAGCAGGGGTGTGGGTGGTTCATGGGTCAACTCCTACGAGCAGTACTTC. This codes for CASRGVGGSWVNSYEQYF.

This clonotype was counted at least ten times. The chain joins TRBV9 to TRBJ1-2; D not resolved. Germline-derived CDR1 and CDR2 are SGDLS and YYNGEE. This CDR3 region has 13 residues. V gave up 0 bases and J gave up 3 bases, with 6 bases separating them. The CDR3 DNA reads as TGTGCCAGCAGCGTAGCCGCAGACTATGGCTACACCTTC. Translated, it gives CASSVAADYGYTF.

The rearrangement links TRBV20-1 to TRBJ2-3; 8 bases map to TRBD1. V was clipped by 3 bases and J by 8 bases; unmatched bases: 7. Germline lookup yields CDR1 DFQATT and CDR2 SNEGSKA (reference sequence). The CDR3 covers 13 residues. The CDR3 spells CSARLTGGGTQYF. DNA of the CDR3: TGCAGTGCTAGGCTTACAGGGGGTGGTACGCAGTATTTT.

This chain connects TRBV11-2 to TRBJ2-5; tentatively, D is TRBD2 (6 bases). Germline V gene lookup returns CDR1 SGHAT and CDR2 FQNNGV. V was shortened by 5 bases and J by 2 bases, with 15 bases between the two germline ends. The CDR3 contains 15 residues. CDR3 bases: TGTGCCAGCAGCCCAGCGGGCGGGATACAAGAGACCCAGTACTTC. Its protein is CASSPAGGIQETQYF.

In its sample, this clonotype was seen many times. This rearrangement joins TRBV5-1 to TRBJ1-1, with D possibly TRBD1 on 6 matching bases. The germline gives CDR1 SGHRS, CDR2 YFSETQ. V lost 0 bases and J 3 bases, leaving 9 bases between the germline ends. The CDR3 sequence is 14 residues long. The CDR3 reads CASSLEGGDTEAFF. The CDR3 nucleotides read TGCGCCAGCAGCTTGGAGGGGGGGGACACTGAAGCTTTCTTT. The variable domain in full, with the rest retrieved from reference TRBV5-1 and TRBJ1-1, is KAGVTQTPRYLIKTRGQQVTLSCSPISGHRSVSWYQQTPGQGLQFLFEYFSETQRNKGNFPGRFSGRQFSNSRSEMNVSTLELGDSALYLCASSLEGGDTEAFFGQGTRLTVV.

This chain uses TRBV3-1 with TRBJ2-1; 9 nucleotides agree with TRBD1. The CDR3 is 14 residues long. V lost 8 bases, J lost 5 bases, and 7 bases stayed unmatched. Germline-derived CDR1 and CDR2 are LGHDT and YNNKEL (reference sequence). The CDR3 spells CASQGQGLNNEQFF. DNA for the CDR3: TGTGCCAGCCAGGGACAGGGTTTGAACAATGAGCAGTTCTTC.

In this sample, this clonotype turned up once. The V call is TRBV11-3, the J call TRBJ2-1; tentative D call: TRBD1 (6 bases). From germline, CDR1 is SGHNT and CDR2 YENEEA. Deletions cut 5 bases from V and 0 bases from J, with 11 bases between. This CDR3 has 15 amino acids. CDR3 amino acids: CASSPGASSYNEQFF. CDR3 coding DNA: TGTGCCAGCAGCCCAGGGGCTAGCTCCTACAATGAGCAGTTCTTC.

This clonotype was picked up many times. The chain's CDR3 is CASSHSRLATLYGYTF. Written as DNA, the CDR3 is TGTGCCAGCAGCCACTCCCGACTGGCCACACTCTATGGCTACACCTTC. The chain joins TRBV9 to TRBJ1-2; D gene ambiguous. Germline V gives CDR1 SGDLS, CDR2 YYNGEE. V was cut by 4 bases and J by 4 bases, with 20 bases left in between. The CDR3 is made up of 16 amino acids.

In this sample, this clonotype turned up many times. The chain has TRBV15 and TRBJ2-3; the D gene is possibly TRBD1 (6 bases). This CDR3 region has 13 residues. The V end lost 5 bases, the J end lost 9 bases, and 15 bases lay between the germline ends. From germline, CDR1 is LNHNV and CDR2 YYDKDF (reference sequence). The CDR3 reads CATSGIVQGTQYF. CDR3 nucleotides: TGTGCCACCAGCGGTATAGTACAGGGCACGCAGTATTTT.

Remarks on this clonotype: This could be a read error, since a much larger clone is one nucleotide away. V usage is TRBV5-1 and J usage is TRBJ2-6; the D is unclear. The CDR3 length is 17 residues. Germline CDR1 and CDR2: SGHRS and YFSETQ. CDR3 sequence reads: CANSLGAFPPGANVLTF. In DNA form, the CDR3 reads TGCGCCAACAGCTTGGGCGCGTTCCCCCCTGGGGCCAACGTCCTGACTTTC.

The rearrangement uses TRBV2 and TRBJ1-1; 7 bases map to TRBD1. The CDR3 runs to 15 residues. The V segment lost 4 bases and the J segment 0 bases; nucleotides outside the gene matches: 5. Germline CDR1 is SNHLY and CDR2 is FYNNEI. The CDR3 bases are TGTGCCAGCAGTGGGGGACAGTACCTGAACACTGAAGCTTTCTTT. Protein sequence: CASSGGQYLNTEAFF.

This clonotype has a count of ten or more. J is TRBJ2-6 and V is TRBV16; D gene uncertain. This CDR3 has 16 amino acids. Germline-derived CDR1 and CDR2 are KGHSY and FQNENV. V lost 0 bases and J 0 bases, leaving 6 bases between the germline ends. The CDR3 region has the DNA TGTGCCAGCAGCCAATCTGCCATCTCTGGGGCCAACGTCCTGACTTTC. Protein: CASSQSAISGANVLTF. The variable domain in full, completed from reference TRBV16 and TRBJ2-6, reads GEEVAQTPKHLVRGEGQKAKLYCAPIKGHSYVFWYQQVLKNEFKFLISFQNENVFDETGMPKERFSAKCLPNSPCSLEIQATKLEDSAVYFCASSQSAISGANVLTFGAGSRLTVL.

This clonotype was seen ten or more times. The V gene is TRBV12-3 or TRBV12-4, the J gene TRBJ1-3; tentative D call: TRBD1 (5 bases). There are 17 residues in the CDR3. V gave up 3 bases and J gave up 0 bases, with 15 bases separating them. CDR3 bases: TGTGCCAGCAGTTTCACGGGGACTGCCCCCTCTGGAAACACCATATATTTT. This codes for CASSFTGTAPSGNTIYF.

In DNA, the CDR3 is TGTGCCACCAGTGTTGGGACTAACTATGGCTACACCTTC. This translates into CATSVGTNYGYTF. The chain is built from TRBV24-1 and TRBJ1-2; D gene unclear. CDR1 and CDR2 from the germline V gene are KGHDR and SFDVKD. Trimming stripped 5 bases from V and 0 bases from J, with 6 bases between. CDR3 length: 13 amino acids.

This chain joins TRBV12-3 or TRBV12-4 and TRBJ2-7; perhaps TRBD1 as D (5 bases). The V and J ends lost 5 bases and 5 bases respectively, with 16 bases between them. This CDR3 spans 14 amino acids. The CDR3 DNA is TGTGCCAGCAGTACTGACGGCAGGGCTAACGAGCAGTACTTC. Protein product: CASSTDGRANEQYF.

This clonotype was counted a few times. The chain recombines TRBV6-5 with TRBJ2-1, with 7 nucleotides matching TRBD1. V shed 6 bases, J shed 10 bases, and the junction held 15 bases outside the gene matches. The CDR3 is 15 residues long. Germline V gives CDR1 MNHEY, CDR2 SVGAGI. This CDR3 is CASSPHGTEPPEQFF. The CDR3 DNA reads TGTGCCAGCAGCCCTCATGGGACAGAACCTCCCGAGCAGTTCTTC.

The table lists this clonotype with many counts. This chain joins TRBV11-2 and TRBJ1-4, with a tentative D call TRBD1 (5 bases). Germline assignment: CDR1 SGHAT and CDR2 FQNNGV. Trimming took 7 bases from V and 1 from J, leaving 16 bases between them. The CDR3 is made up of 16 amino acids. CDR3: CASIPGGVRTNEKLFF. CDR3 coding DNA: TGTGCCAGCATCCCGGGGGGTGTGAGAACTAATGAAAAACTGTTTTTT. The full variable domain, completed using reference TRBV11-2 and TRBJ1-4, is EAGVAQSPRYKIIEKRQSVAFWCNPISGHATLYWYQQILGQGPKLLIQFQNNGVVDDSQLPKDRFSAERLKGVDSTLKIQPAKLEDSAVYLCASIPGGVRTNEKLFFGSGTQLSVL.

The J gene is TRBJ1-6, the V gene TRBV6-6; TRBD1 aligns across 7 bases. This CDR3 has 15 amino acids. Trimming took 2 bases from V and 7 from J; bases not matched to a gene: 5. Germline V gene sequence: CDR1 MNHNY, CDR2 SVGAGI (reference sequence). The CDR3 DNA reads as TGTGCCAGCAGTTACAAGCGGGACAGAAATTCACCCCTCCACTTT. Its protein is CASSYKRDRNSPLHF.

This chain links TRBV7-9 with TRBJ1-1, with a weak D call TRBD1 (5 bases). Germline values: CDR1 SEHNR, CDR2 FQNEAQ (reference sequence). V was cut by 1 base and J by 8 bases, with 8 bases left in between. The CDR3 consists of 12 residues. CDR3 nucleotide sequence: TGTGCCAGCAGCTTAGAAGCAGGGGAAGCTTTCTTT. Protein: CASSLEAGEAFF. Complete variable domain (other parts from reference TRBV7-9 and TRBJ1-1): DTGVSQNPRHKITKRGQNVTFRCDPISEHNRLYWYRQTLGQGPEFLTYFQNEAQLEKSRLLSDRFSAERPKGSFSTLEIQRTEQGDSAMYLCASSLEAGEAFFGQGTRLTVV.

This chain uses TRBV27 with TRBJ2-2; D gene ambiguous. In germline, CDR1 is MNHEY, CDR2 SMNVEV (reference sequence). Trimming took 3 bases from V and 1 from J, leaving 15 bases between them. The CDR3 totals 17 residues. The CDR3 here is CASSFAMGVGNTGELFF. The DNA for the CDR3 is TGTGCCAGCAGTTTCGCAATGGGTGTGGGGAACACCGGGGAGCTGTTTTTT.

This clonotype has at least ten counts. The chain uses TRBV6-4 and TRBJ2-3, with TRBD2 identical over 9 bases. The germline CDR1 and CDR2 sequences are MRHNA and SNTAGT. J gave up 4 bases and V 3 bases, and 5 bases lay outside the gene matches. The CDR3 covers 15 residues. CDR3 bases: TGTGCCAGCAGTGAGCAGCGGGGGGCCTCAGATACGCAGTATTTT. Protein sequence: CASSEQRGASDTQYF.

The chain is built from TRBV20-1 and TRBJ1-1, with 8 positions matching TRBD1. The V gene's germline CDR1 is DFQATT and CDR2 SNEGSKA (reference sequence). Trimming removed 6 bases from V and 3 bases from J; junction bases left unmatched: 9. The CDR3 runs 14 residues. CDR3 DNA sequence: TGCAGTGCGGAGCAGGGGGCTATTTACACTGAAGCTTTCTTT. Amino acids: CSAEQGAIYTEAFF.

This clonotype was seen a handful of times. The chain links TRBV5-8 to TRBJ1-3; a possible D gene is TRBD1 (6 bases). The CDR3 is 14 amino acids. Germline-derived CDR1 and CDR2 are SGHTS and YDEGEE. V was pared by 2 bases and J by 4 bases, with 10 bases between. CDR3 DNA: TGTGCCAGCAGCTTCCAGGGGACCGGAAACACCATATATTTT. It is translated as CASSFQGTGNTIYF.

The sample holds many counts of this clonotype. The genes are TRBV6-5 and TRBJ2-1, with 8 positions matching TRBD1. In germline, CDR1 is MNHEY, CDR2 SVGAGI. J lost 8 bases, V lost 7 bases, and 16 bases had no gene match. CDR3 length: 16 amino acids. The CDR3 DNA is TGTGCCAGCATCTCTACCACCGGGACAGGAGGAGATGAGCAGTTCTTC. Encoded protein: CASISTTGTGGDEQFF.

J is TRBJ1-5 and V is TRBV2; D unclear. V dropped 8 bases and J dropped 2 bases, with 13 bases sitting between them. The CDR3 extends over 14 amino acids. Germline V gene data show CDR1 as SNHLY and CDR2 as FYNNEI. The CDR3 protein is CASVLDRGNQPQHF. For the CDR3, the DNA is TGTGCCAGCGTCTTGGACCGGGGCAATCAGCCCCAGCATTTT.